This T cell receptor (beta chain) was identified during a study of STAT5B mutations in CD4+ large granular lymphocyte leukemia. Background on the study: Healthy donors showed HLA-associated enrichment of the CDR3 'QG' motif. Study conclusions and caveats: CD4-sorted patient repertoires seemed more clonal than healthy CD4+ repertoires. No patients shared main leukemic clonotypes, though roughly 27% appeared at low frequency elsewhere.

The data were produced by immunoSEQ multiplex PCR, yet TCRdb's version contains in-frame clones alone and is incomplete. The repertoire includes under 40,000 clones, 65% to 80% of them detected once, and 2.1% sits in the top ten. Concerning this clone: The antigen is not known.

Sequenced input: CD4+ T cells from blood buffy coats. The receptor's source is a human donor in good health.

For the CDR3, the DNA is TGTGCCAGCAGTCCCTCCTCCTATAATTCACCCCTCCACTTT. Its protein product is CASSPSSYNSPLHF. The chain has TRBV28 and TRBJ1-6, with no clear D. The germline V and J ends were trimmed by 5 bases and 0 bases, with 5 bases remaining between them. Germline V gene sequence: CDR1 MDHEN, CDR2 SYDVKM. The CDR3 has 14 amino acids.